Shown below are 30 T cell receptor beta chains from a single sample sequenced in a study of cytomegalovirus exposure and HLA in healthy donors. 13 Jbeta primers and 60 Vbeta primers were used for the PCR. Sequencing was performed with immunoSEQ multiplex PCR; in TCRdb, only in-frame clones are kept and a portion is missing. This sample contains 150,000 to 200,000 clones. The specimen was PBMCs. These receptors were obtained from a man between 25 and 39 years old in good health and CMV-seronegative.

The chain recombines TRBV30 with TRBJ2-6, with a weak D call TRBD2 (5 bases). Trimming took 3 bases from V and 2 from J, leaving 26 bases between them. The CDR3 has 20 residues. Looked up from germline, CDR1 is GTSNPN and CDR2 is SVGIG (reference sequence). The CDR3 is CAWRGELGSPGLTGANVLTF. CDR3 nucleotides: TGTGCCTGGAGGGGAGAGTTGGGGTCACCGGGATTAACTGGGGCCAACGTCCTGACTTTC.

The chain combines TRBV7-9 with TRBJ2-3; 9 bases fit TRBD2. Germline assignment: CDR1 SEHNR and CDR2 FQNEAQ (reference sequence). There are 14 residues in the CDR3. Losses at the gene ends were 11 bases for V and 2 bases for J; bases not matched to a gene: 8. CDR3 sequence: CASQAGGSTDTQYF. In DNA, the CDR3 is TGTGCCTCGCAGGCGGGAGGGTCCACAGATACGCAGTATTTT. The full variable domain, with the rest looked up from reference TRBV7-9 and TRBJ2-3, is DTGVSQNPRHKITKRGQNVTFRCDPISEHNRLYWYRQTLGQGPEFLTYFQNEAQLEKSRLLSDRFSAERPKGSFSTLEIQRTEQGDSAMYLCASQAGGSTDTQYFGPGTRLTVL.

The chain links TRBV5-4 to TRBJ2-1, with D maybe TRBD2 (6 bases). V was trimmed by 3 bases and J by 3 bases, leaving 10 bases between them. Germline V gene sequence: CDR1 SGHNT, CDR2 YYREEE (reference sequence). This CDR3 is 14 amino acids long. The DNA for the CDR3 is TGTGCCAGCAGCTACGGACTAAGCTACAATGAGCAGTTCTTC. Translation: CASSYGLSYNEQFF.

The V call is TRBV5-6, the J call TRBJ2-7; TRBD1 matches 12 bases. This CDR3 is built from 18 residues. V dropped 4 bases and J dropped 6; count of bases not matched to a gene: 17. The germline V gene encodes CDR1 SGHDT and CDR2 YYEEEE. The CDR3 is CASSPVEGTGGLAGEQYF. CDR3 sequence (DNA): TGTGCCAGCAGCCCGGTGGAGGGGACAGGGGGCTTGGCCGGCGAGCAGTACTTC.

This sequence joins TRBV5-1 and TRBJ2-3, with D possibly matching TRBD1 (6 bases). Germline loops: CDR1 SGHRS, CDR2 YFSETQ. The V gene lost 6 bases and the J gene lost 3 bases, with 17 bases spanning the gap. This CDR3 region has 15 residues. The CDR3 sequence: CASNPGVGGTDTQYF. CDR3 coding DNA: TGCGCCAGCAACCCAGGGGTGGGCGGAACAGATACGCAGTATTTT.

The chain couples TRBV4-1 to TRBJ1-4; D possibly corresponds to TRBD1 (6 bases). Deletions cut 0 bases from V and 7 bases from J, with 12 bases between. Germline loops: CDR1 MGHRA, CDR2 YSYEKL. CDR3 length: 15 residues. CDR3 nucleotide sequence: TGCGCCAGCAGCCAAGAGTCAGGGGTTGGTGAAAAACTGTTTTTT. Translated: CASSQESGVGEKLFF.

This rearrangement joins TRBV5-1 to TRBJ2-7, with 14 bases that match TRBD2. This CDR3 is 14 amino acids long. V was clipped by 2 bases and J by 7 bases; unmatched bases: 2. Germline assignment: CDR1 SGHRS and CDR2 YFSETQ. The CDR3 DNA follows: TGCGCCAGCAGCTTAGGGACTAGCGGGAGAGAGCAGTACTTC. It translates to CASSLGTSGREQYF.

J is TRBJ2-1 and V is TRBV30; 9 bases map to TRBD2. The CDR3 loop spans 13 amino acids. V lost 4 bases to trimming and J lost 10 bases; unmatched junction nucleotides: 8. CDR1 is GTSNPN and CDR2 is SVGIG in the germline V gene (reference sequence). The CDR3 region has the DNA TGTGCCTGGATGGCGGGAGGGCCTCGGGAGCAGTTCTTC. This translates into CAWMAGGPREQFF.

V and J are TRBV5-5 and TRBJ1-1; 10 bases are a match to TRBD1. This CDR3 comprises 16 residues. Trimming took 0 bases from V and 3 from J; bases not matched to a gene: 5. CDR1 SGHKS and CDR2 YYEKEE come from the germline V gene (reference sequence). The CDR3 spells CASSLVTGGFDTEAFF. CDR3 bases: TGTGCCAGCAGCTTGGTGACAGGGGGCTTTGACACTGAAGCTTTCTTT.

The chain has TRBV7-8 and TRBJ2-3, with TRBD2 matching 9 bases. The CDR3 extends over 16 amino acids. The V gene's germline CDR1 is SGHVS and CDR2 FQNEAQ. V trimming: 1 base; J trimming: 1 base; junction bases outside the gene matches: 3. In DNA, the CDR3 is TGTGCCAGCAGCTTAGGTTCTAGCGGGGGCACAGATACGCAGTATTTT. It encodes CASSLGSSGGTDTQYF.

The CDR3 bases are TGTGCCAGAGGACAGGAGGGGCACGAGCAGTACTTC. This encodes CARGQEGHEQYF. The gene calls are TRBV2 and TRBJ2-7; weak D call: TRBD1 (7 bases). V was trimmed by 9 bases and J by 5 bases, leaving 14 bases between them. Looked up from germline, CDR1 is SNHLY and CDR2 is FYNNEI. The CDR3 has 12 residues.

The V and J genes are TRBV29-1 and TRBJ2-1, with TRBD2 matching 11 bases. Trimming took 4 bases from V and 0 from J; bases not matched to a gene: 11. The CDR3 length is 18 residues. Germline assignment: CDR1 SQVTM and CDR2 ANQGSEA. The CDR3, as DNA: TGCAGCGTTGCCAGGCGACTAGCGGGAAGAAGCTCCTACAATGAGCAGTTCTTC. The encoded protein is CSVARRLAGRSSYNEQFF.

V usage is TRBV9 and J usage is TRBJ2-2; no reliable D call. Germline lookup yields CDR1 SGDLS and CDR2 YYNGEE. The V and J ends lost 1 base and 0 bases respectively, with 13 bases between them. The CDR3 runs 17 residues. In nucleotides, the CDR3 is TGTGCCAGCAGCGTATCCGGGTACGTAGCGAACACCGGGGAGCTGTTTTTT. Protein: CASSVSGYVANTGELFF.

The chain uses TRBV30 and TRBJ1-1; 7 positions match TRBD1. J lost 4 bases, V lost 2 bases, and 4 bases had no gene match. Germline V gene lookup returns CDR1 GTSNPN and CDR2 SVGIG (reference sequence). The length of the CDR3 is 13 residues. The CDR3 is CAWSTGESTEAFF. Here the CDR3 DNA reads TGTGCCTGGAGTACAGGGGAGAGCACTGAAGCTTTCTTT. Full variable domain (rest looked up from reference TRBV30 and TRBJ1-1): SQTIHQWPATLVQPVGSPLSLECTVEGTSNPNLYWYRQAAGRGLQLLFYSVGIGQISSEVPQNLSASRPQDRQFILSSKKLLLSDSGFYLCAWSTGESTEAFFGQGTRLTVV.

The V and J genes are TRBV5-1 and TRBJ2-1; no definite D call. CDR1 is SGHRS and CDR2 is YFSETQ in the germline V gene. Deletions cut 0 bases from V and 2 bases from J, with 9 bases between. CDR3 length: 15 residues. The CDR3 region has the DNA TGCGCCAGCAGCTTGGCCAGTCTTACCTACAATGAGCAGTTCTTC. It yields the protein CASSLASLTYNEQFF.

This chain joins TRBV6-6 and TRBJ2-7, with 7 bases identical to TRBD2. Germline V lookup: CDR1 MNHNY, CDR2 SVGAGI (reference sequence). J lost 3 bases, V lost 5 bases, and 13 bases had no gene match. This CDR3 is built from 16 residues. The CDR3 spells CASSPLTVRGVYEQYF. CDR3 DNA: TGTGCCAGCAGTCCTCTCACCGTCCGGGGGGTCTACGAGCAGTACTTC.

The V gene is TRBV7-9, the J gene TRBJ2-2; 7 bases fit TRBD1. V lost 5 bases and J lost 10; bases outside the gene matches: 13. Germline V CDR1 and CDR2: SEHNR, FQNEAQ (reference sequence). The CDR3 is 15 amino acids. CDR3 sequence: CASSQTLGQALELFF. In DNA, the CDR3 is TGTGCCAGCAGCCAAACCCTAGGACAGGCCTTGGAGCTGTTTTTT.

The chain links TRBV6-1 to TRBJ1-2; 9 positions agree with TRBD1. CDR3 size: 14 residues. Germline lookup yields CDR1 MNHNS and CDR2 SASEGT. The junction had 5 bases not matched to a gene; V was cut back by 2 bases and J by 7 bases. CDR3 sequence: CASSEKRTGVGYTF. CDR3 bases: TGTGCCAGCAGTGAAAAGAGGACAGGGGTTGGCTACACCTTC.

The chain has TRBV9 and TRBJ2-2; no firm D call. CDR3 length: 15 amino acids. Germline V CDR1 and CDR2: SGDLS, YYNGEE. The ends were cut back, 1 base at V and 0 bases at J, with 7 bases in the middle. CDR3 nucleotides: TGTGCCAGCAGCGTAATGGCCACGAACACCGGGGAGCTGTTTTTT. Translation gives CASSVMATNTGELFF.

In nucleotides, the CDR3 is TGTGCCAGCAGCTTAGACCTTGGAGGGGCAGGTACCGGGGAGCTGTTTTTT. Its translation: CASSLDLGGAGTGELFF. This chain connects TRBV11-2 to TRBJ2-2, with D possibly TRBD2 on 6 matching bases. CDR3 size: 17 residues. V was shortened by 0 bases and J by 5 bases, with 16 bases between the two germline ends. Germline V CDR1 and CDR2: SGHAT, FQNNGV.

The chain links TRBV30 to TRBJ2-3, with 8 bases matching TRBD2. This CDR3 region has 12 residues. V shed 5 bases, J shed 3 bases, and the junction held 1 base outside the gene matches. The germline V gene encodes CDR1 GTSNPN and CDR2 SVGIG (reference sequence). CDR3 residues: CAWREGTDTQYF. CDR3 DNA: TGTGCCTGGCGGGAGGGAACAGATACGCAGTATTTT.

The chain has TRBV4-1 and TRBJ2-3; D remains unclear. This CDR3 has 15 amino acids. With 0 bases removed from V and 0 bases from J, the gap between germline ends came to 7 bases. Germline CDR1 is MGHRA and CDR2 is YSYEKL. The CDR3 DNA sequence: TGCGCCAGCAGCCAAGATCCGTCTAGCACAGATACGCAGTATTTT. Translated: CASSQDPSSTDTQYF.

The rearrangement uses TRBV6-5 and TRBJ1-5; 8 bases are a match to TRBD1. The germline V gene encodes CDR1 MNHEY and CDR2 SVGAGI. The CDR3 length is 15 residues. Trimming took 0 bases from V and 7 from J; bases not matched to a gene: 5. The CDR3 bases are TGTGCCAGCAGTTACTCCGGACAGGGAGACCAGCCCCAGCATTTT. It specifies CASSYSGQGDQPQHF.

The rearrangement uses TRBV7-8 and TRBJ2-5; D not certain. Per germline, CDR1 SGHVS and CDR2 FQNEAQ. V dropped 2 bases and J dropped 2 bases, with 12 bases sitting between them. The CDR3 has 15 amino acids. CDR3 bases: TGTGCCAGCAGCTTAACTGTGACAACACAAGAGACCCAGTACTTC. Encoded protein: CASSLTVTTQETQYF.

V is TRBV7-9 and J is TRBJ1-6; the D is unclear. This CDR3 is built from 15 residues. Germline assignment: CDR1 SEHNR and CDR2 FQNEAQ (reference sequence). V was shortened by 0 bases and J by 10 bases, with 13 bases between the two germline ends. The DNA of the CDR3 is TGTGCCAGCAGCTTAGCGAGCGGGTTGGCCTCACCCCTCCACTTT. Protein: CASSLASGLASPLHF.

This chain uses TRBV27 with TRBJ2-5, with 8 positions matching TRBD1. The J call is doubtful: the DNA matches TRBJ2-7 better. Germline V lookup: CDR1 MNHEY, CDR2 SMNVEV (reference sequence). The CDR3 spans 15 residues. In nucleotides, the CDR3 is TGTGCCAGCAGTTTAAGGGGACAGGCGACCTACGAGCAGTACTTC. It translates to CASSLRGQATYEQYF.

J is TRBJ2-5 and V is TRBV29-1; 7 bases map to TRBD1. This CDR3 contains 15 residues. Germline trimming cut 8 bases from V and 0 bases from J; bases unmatched to any gene: 12. Germline V gene data show CDR1 as SQVTM and CDR2 as ANQGSEA. The CDR3 nucleotides read TGCAGCCACCACGACAGGGTGGCCCACCAAGAGACCCAGTACTTC. Its translation is CSHHDRVAHQETQYF.

The chain recombines TRBV28 with TRBJ1-2; TRBD1 aligns across 8 bases. The CDR3 totals 13 residues. V gave up 3 bases and J gave up 7 bases; unmatched junction bases: 4. Germline CDR1 MDHEN, CDR2 SYDVKM. The CDR3 reads CASSLSRGPGYTF. Here the CDR3 DNA reads TGTGCCAGCAGTTTGAGCAGGGGGCCTGGCTACACCTTC.

The CDR3 sequence: CASSIAQGDYEQYF. As DNA, the CDR3 is TGTGCCAGTAGTATAGCACAGGGGGACTACGAGCAGTACTTC. The chain combines TRBV19 with TRBJ2-7; 8 bases line up with TRBD1. The V segment lost 1 base and the J segment 3 bases; nucleotides outside the gene matches: 2. The CDR3 is 14 residues long. From germline, CDR1 is LNHDA and CDR2 SQIVND (reference sequence).

The rearrangement uses TRBV27 and TRBJ2-1; the D gene is possibly TRBD2 (5 bases). The CDR3 is made up of 16 amino acids. Germline CDR1 and CDR2: MNHEY and SMNVEV (reference sequence). Trimming shortened V by 2 bases and J by 5 bases, and 16 bases separated the two germline ends. CDR3 sequence (DNA): TGTGCCAGCAGTTTACGCCGCGGACTGCGAGACAATGAGCAGTTCTTC. Translating gives CASSLRRGLRDNEQFF.